This T cell receptor (beta chain) was captured in a study of graft-versus-host responses after intestinal transplantation. This clone appeared a few times. Clones were sequenced by immunoSEQ multiplex PCR, and TCRdb holds only the in-frame ones, with some missing. The data show roughly 9,700 clones, about 31% seen once. From germline, CDR1 is DFQATT and CDR2 SNEGSKA (reference sequence). The CDR3 covers 10 residues. V was shortened by 5 bases and J by 6 bases, with 7 bases between the two germline ends. The receptor was isolated from a human patient who was an organ donor for intestinal transplantation. The sample in question was alloreactive CD4+ T cells from a mixed lymphocyte reaction culture, obtained before transplantation. Subset denoted: CFSE-low proliferating T cells sorted from roughly six-day pre-transplant mixed lymphocyte reaction (GvH or HvG direction). The chain couples TRBV20-1 to TRBJ1-2, with a tentative D call TRBD1 (5 bases). The CDR3 DNA is TGCAGTGCTGGCAGGGATGGCTACACCTTC. Translation: CSAGRDGYTF.